This T cell receptor beta chain was captured by sequencing in a study of T cell responses to AZD1222 COVID-19 vaccine. The protocol was immunoSEQ multiplex PCR, while the TCRdb copy is restricted to in-frame clones and leaves out a portion. The table lists some 150,000 clones, roughly 92% of them singletons. This TCR was sampled from an adult in good health. The sequencing used peripheral blood, collected on day 0 of AZD1222 vaccination.

As DNA, the CDR3 is TGCGCCAGCAGCCCGGACAGGGGGCATTACGAGCAGTACTTC. Translation gives CASSPDRGHYEQYF. The V gene is TRBV5-1, the J gene TRBJ2-7; 11 bases match TRBD1. CDR3 length: 14 amino acids. Trimming took 4 bases from V and 4 from J; bases not matched to a gene: 4. Germline assignment: CDR1 SGHRS and CDR2 YFSETQ.